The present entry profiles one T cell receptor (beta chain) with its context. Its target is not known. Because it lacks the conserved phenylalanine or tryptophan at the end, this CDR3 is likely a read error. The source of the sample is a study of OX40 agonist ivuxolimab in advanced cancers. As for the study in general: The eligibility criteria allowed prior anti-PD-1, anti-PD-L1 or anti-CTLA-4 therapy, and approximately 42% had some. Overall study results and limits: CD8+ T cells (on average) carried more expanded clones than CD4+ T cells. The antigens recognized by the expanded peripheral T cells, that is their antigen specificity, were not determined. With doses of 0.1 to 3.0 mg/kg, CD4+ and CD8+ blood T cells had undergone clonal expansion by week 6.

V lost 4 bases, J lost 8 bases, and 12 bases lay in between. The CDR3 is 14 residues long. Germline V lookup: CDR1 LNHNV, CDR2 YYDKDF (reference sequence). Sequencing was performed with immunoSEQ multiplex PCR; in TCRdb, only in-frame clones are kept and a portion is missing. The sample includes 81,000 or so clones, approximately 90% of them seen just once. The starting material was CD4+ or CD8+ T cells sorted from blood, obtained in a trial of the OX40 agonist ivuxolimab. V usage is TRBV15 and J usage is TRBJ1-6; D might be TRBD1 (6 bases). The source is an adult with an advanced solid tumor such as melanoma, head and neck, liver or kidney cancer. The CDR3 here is CATSNDRSYSPLHL. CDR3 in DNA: TGTGCCACCAGCAACGACAGGTCCTATTCACCCCTCCACCTT.